This TCR beta chain stems from a study of blood T cell repertoires in COVID-19. Repertoires were generated with immunoSEQ multiplex PCR, while TCRdb's copy carries only in-frame clones and drops some. The sample lists approximately 200,000 clones, 65% to 85% occurring once. The CDR3 length is 13 residues. Germline loops: CDR1 MDHEN, CDR2 SYDVKM. The V and J ends lost 3 bases and 4 bases respectively, with 9 bases between them. In regard to this clone: The sample has other DNA sequences that encode this CDR3 too.

This TCR was sampled from a woman aged 25-40 years with acute or convalescent COVID-19. This chain joins TRBV28 and TRBJ1-2, with a weak D call TRBD1 (6 bases). Sequenced material: peripheral blood. The CDR3: CASSLTGGYGYTF. CDR3 nucleotide sequence: TGTGCCAGCAGTTTGACAGGAGGCTATGGCTACACCTTC.